This entry lists 17 T cell receptor beta chains sequenced from one sample in a study of blood T cell repertoires in COVID-19. Data came from immunoSEQ multiplex PCR; TCRdb stores just in-frame clones and leaves some out. The data hold around 220,000 clones, with 70% to 90% observed a single time. The sequencing sample was made of peripheral blood. The source of these receptors is an elderly woman with acute or convalescent COVID-19.

The V call is TRBV27, the J call TRBJ2-7, with unresolved D. Trimming cost V 5 bases and J 6 bases, with 11 bases left between them. The CDR3 is 12 amino acids. Germline V lookup: CDR1 MNHEY, CDR2 SMNVEV (reference sequence). The CDR3 sequence is CASSVRLGEQYF. The CDR3 nucleotides are TGTGCCAGCAGTGTTCGACTGGGCGAGCAGTACTTC.

The chain recombines TRBV19 with TRBJ1-6, with TRBD1 matching over 10 bases. Trimming removed 7 bases from V and 7 bases from J; junction bases left unmatched: 7. The CDR3 is 15 amino acids. Germline assignment: CDR1 LNHDA and CDR2 SQIVND (reference sequence). The CDR3 sequence: CASNTGQGENSPLHF. CDR3 in DNA: TGTGCCAGTAATACCGGACAGGGGGAAAATTCACCCCTCCACTTT.

The chain combines TRBV19 with TRBJ2-1; 10 bases fit TRBD2. The germline V gene has CDR1 LNHDA and CDR2 SQIVND (reference sequence). CDR3 length equals 19 residues. The junction had 11 bases not matched to a gene; V was cut back by 1 base and J by 2 bases. CDR3 in amino acids: CASSIGFEASGGPYNEQFF. The CDR3 nucleotides are TGTGCCAGTAGTATAGGCTTCGAGGCTAGCGGGGGTCCCTACAATGAGCAGTTCTTC.

This clone was counted between two and nine times. J is TRBJ1-6 and V is TRBV6-2 or TRBV6-3; 7 bases are a match to TRBD1. This CDR3 is built from 14 residues. After removal of 5 bases from V and 7 bases from J, the junction contained 5 bases not matched to a gene. The germline CDR1 and CDR2 sequences are MNHEY and SVGEGT. CDR3 DNA sequence: TGTGCCAGCAGTCCCGGGACAGAAAATTCACCCCTCCACTTT. This encodes CASSPGTENSPLHF.

The chain links TRBV6-5 to TRBJ2-4, with 9 bases aligning to TRBD2. Trimming took 6 bases from V and 8 from J; bases not matched to a gene: 11. Germline loops: CDR1 MNHEY, CDR2 SVGAGI. The CDR3 extends over 15 amino acids. CDR3 DNA sequence: TGTGCCAGCAGCCCGGGCGGGGGGGCTGCGGACATTCAGTACTTC. It encodes CASSPGGGAADIQYF.

The chain joins TRBV5-4 to TRBJ1-1, with D possibly matching TRBD1 (5 bases). V dropped 0 bases and J dropped 6 bases, with 12 bases sitting between them. The germline V gene encodes CDR1 SGHNT and CDR2 YYREEE (reference sequence). This CDR3 has 14 amino acids. As DNA, the CDR3 is TGTGCCAGCAGCTTGGCCCTCAGGGATGCTGAAGCTTTCTTT. Translated, it gives CASSLALRDAEAFF.

The V gene is TRBV9, the J gene TRBJ2-2; the match to TRBD1 covers 7 bases. CDR3 length: 15 amino acids. Losses at the gene ends were 2 bases for V and 0 bases for J; bases not matched to a gene: 1. Germline V gene sequence: CDR1 SGDLS, CDR2 YYNGEE. CDR3 loop: CASSVQGANTGELFF. The CDR3 DNA reads TGTGCCAGCAGCGTGCAGGGGGCGAACACCGGGGAGCTGTTTTTT.

This rearrangement joins TRBV30 to TRBJ2-3, with a possible D match to TRBD2 (6 bases). Between the trimmed V and J ends, which lost 5 bases and 4 bases, there was a span of 13 bases. Per germline, CDR1 GTSNPN and CDR2 SVGIG (reference sequence). There are 13 residues in the CDR3. Here the CDR3 reads CAWGRGISDTQYF. The CDR3 nucleotides are TGTGCCTGGGGTCGCGGGATCTCAGATACGCAGTATTTT.

The V gene is TRBV10-3, the J gene TRBJ2-5; TRBD1 might be the D (5 bases). Germline CDR1 reads ENHRY; CDR2 reads SYGVKD. CDR3 length: 14 residues. V was shortened by 2 bases and J by 5 bases, with 12 bases between the two germline ends. CDR3 coding DNA: TGTGCCATCAGTGAGAGCAGGGATGTCGAGACCCAGTACTTC. This codes for CAISESRDVETQYF.

The gene calls are TRBV21-1 and TRBJ1-6; TRBD1 reflects the table's D call only, with no check against the DNA. TRBV21-1 is described as a pseudogene. The CDR3 covers 16 residues. This CDR3 reads CASSKISGSNNSPLHF. CDR3 bases: TGTGCCAGCAGCAAAATATCAGGCTCCAATAATTCACCCCTCCACTTT.

The chain couples TRBV5-1 to TRBJ1-1, with TRBD1 identical over 7 bases. The V and J ends lost 2 bases and 2 bases, in that order; junction bases with no gene match: 9. The CDR3 runs 16 residues. Germline assignment: CDR1 SGHRS and CDR2 YFSETQ. The CDR3, as DNA: TGCGCCAGCAGCTTAGGCACATACAGGGGTAACACTGAAGCTTTCTTT. Translation: CASSLGTYRGNTEAFF.

The chain couples TRBV19 to TRBJ2-3; possible D gene TRBD2, 5 bases. CDR1 and CDR2 (germline): LNHDA, SQIVND (reference sequence). The CDR3 consists of 16 residues. V was shortened by 7 bases and J by 2 bases, with 19 bases between the two germline ends. CDR3 loop: CASIGREPGSTDTQYF. DNA for the CDR3: TGTGCCAGTATTGGTCGCGAGCCGGGATCCACAGATACGCAGTATTTT. The full variable domain, rest sourced from reference TRBV19 and TRBJ2-3, is DGGITQSPKYLFRKEGQNVTLSCEQNLNHDAMYWYRQDPGQGLRLIYYSQIVNDFQKGDIAEGYSVSREKKESFPLTVTSAQKNPTAFYLCASIGREPGSTDTQYFGPGTRLTVL.

The chain combines TRBV3-1 (or the pseudogene TRBV3-2) with TRBJ2-2; tentative D call: TRBD1 (6 bases). From germline, CDR1 is LGHDT and CDR2 YNNKEL (reference sequence). V lost 3 bases to trimming and J lost 4 bases, with 12 bases between them. This CDR3 spans 15 amino acids. Here the CDR3 reads CASSQGHGFTGELFF. The CDR3 region has the DNA TGTGCCAGCAGCCAGGGACACGGCTTCACCGGGGAGCTGTTTTTT.

The V gene is TRBV10-3, the J gene TRBJ2-1; TRBD2 agrees at 8 bases. J lost 7 bases, V lost 3 bases, and 8 bases had no gene match. Germline V gene data show CDR1 as ENHRY and CDR2 as SYGVKD. The CDR3 extends over 15 amino acids. CDR3 sequence reads: CAISDSGGPDNEQFF. In DNA form, the CDR3 reads TGTGCCATCAGTGACTCGGGAGGGCCTGATAATGAGCAGTTCTTC.

The CDR3 DNA reads TGTGCCAGCAGTTACTCGACTGTAGCTGCTGGTGGCTACACCTTC. Translation gives CASSYSTVAAGGYTF. The chain links TRBV6-2 or TRBV6-3 to TRBJ1-2; D gene uncertain. Looked up from germline, CDR1 is MNHEY and CDR2 is SVGEGT. This CDR3 has 15 residues. V was cut by 0 bases and J by 7 bases, with 15 bases left in between.

The gene calls are TRBV12-3 or TRBV12-4 and TRBJ1-3; the D is unclear. V lost 5 bases to trimming and J lost 0 bases, with 5 bases between them. The CDR3 consists of 13 residues. The CDR3 DNA is TGTGCCAGCAGTATCTCCTCTGGAAACACCATATATTTT. As protein: CASSISSGNTIYF.

V is TRBV18 and J is TRBJ2-3; 14 bases align to TRBD2. Germline lookup yields CDR1 KGHSH and CDR2 LQKENI. V gave up 3 bases and J gave up 4 bases; unmatched junction bases: 6. CDR3 length equals 17 residues. The CDR3 protein is CASSPRGLAGVADTQYF. In nucleotides, the CDR3 is TGTGCCAGCTCACCCCGGGGACTAGCGGGAGTAGCAGATACGCAGTATTTT.